This T cell receptor beta chain was documented in a study of blood T cell repertoires in COVID-19. For the study at large: Acute and convalescent COVID-19 specimens originated in the United States, Italy and Spain. Nucleic acid was either cDNA or gDNA, and it came from T cells, B-cell-depleted T cells, or PBMCs.

Germline-derived CDR1 and CDR2 are ENHRY and SYGVKD. This CDR3 region has 14 residues. With V trimmed by 2 bases and J by 4 bases, 4 bases remained unmatched. This clone was counted only a few times. In the original workflow: Reference gene primer amplification gave estimated nucleated cell counts. The protocol was immunoSEQ multiplex PCR, while the TCRdb copy is restricted to in-frame clones and leaves out a portion. V and J calls and clone size are given by that table; D and trimming were obtained from the DNA. The data contain 240,000 or so clones, around 85% of them singletons. The rearrangement links TRBV10-3 to TRBJ1-2, with TRBD1 identical over 7 bases. Sample: peripheral blood. This sequence originates from a woman in her twenties or thirties who had recovered from COVID-19. This CDR3 is CAISEADRSYGYTF. The CDR3 region has the DNA TGTGCCATCAGTGAGGCGGACAGGAGCTATGGCTACACCTTC.